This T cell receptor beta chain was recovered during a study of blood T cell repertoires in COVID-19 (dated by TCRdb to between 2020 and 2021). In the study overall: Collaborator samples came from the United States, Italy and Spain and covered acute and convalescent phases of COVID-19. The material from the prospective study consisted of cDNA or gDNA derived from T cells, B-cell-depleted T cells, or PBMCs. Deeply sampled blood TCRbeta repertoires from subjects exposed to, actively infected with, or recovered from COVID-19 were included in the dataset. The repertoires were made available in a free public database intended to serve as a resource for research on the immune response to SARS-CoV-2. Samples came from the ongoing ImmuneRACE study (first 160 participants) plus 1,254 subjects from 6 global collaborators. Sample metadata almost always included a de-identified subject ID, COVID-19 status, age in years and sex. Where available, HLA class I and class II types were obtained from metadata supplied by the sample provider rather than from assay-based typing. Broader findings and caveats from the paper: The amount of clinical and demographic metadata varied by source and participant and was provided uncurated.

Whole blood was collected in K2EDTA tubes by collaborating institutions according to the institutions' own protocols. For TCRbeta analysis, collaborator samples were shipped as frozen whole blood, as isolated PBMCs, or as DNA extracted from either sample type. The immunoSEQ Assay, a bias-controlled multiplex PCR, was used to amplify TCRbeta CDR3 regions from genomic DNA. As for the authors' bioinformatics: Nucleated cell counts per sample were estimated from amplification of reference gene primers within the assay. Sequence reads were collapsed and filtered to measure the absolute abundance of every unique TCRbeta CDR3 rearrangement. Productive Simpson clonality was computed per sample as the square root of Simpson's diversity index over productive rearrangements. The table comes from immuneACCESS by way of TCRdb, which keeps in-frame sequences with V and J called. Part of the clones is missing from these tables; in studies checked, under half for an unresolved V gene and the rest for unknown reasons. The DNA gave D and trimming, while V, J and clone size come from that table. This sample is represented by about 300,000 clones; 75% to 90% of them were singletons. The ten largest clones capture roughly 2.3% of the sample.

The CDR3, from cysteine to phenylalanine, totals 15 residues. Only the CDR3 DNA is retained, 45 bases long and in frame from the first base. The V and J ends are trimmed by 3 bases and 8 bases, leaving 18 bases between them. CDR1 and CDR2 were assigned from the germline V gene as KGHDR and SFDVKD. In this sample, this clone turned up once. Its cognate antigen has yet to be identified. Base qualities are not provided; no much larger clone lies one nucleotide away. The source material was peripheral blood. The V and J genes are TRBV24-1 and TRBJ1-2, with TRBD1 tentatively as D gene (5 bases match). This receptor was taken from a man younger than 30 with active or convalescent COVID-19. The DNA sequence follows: TGTGCCACCAGTGATCCGACAGTGATGATCGCCGGCTACACCTTC. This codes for CATSDPTVMIAGYTF.